The rows below give T cell receptor beta chains drawn from one sample of a study of blood T cell repertoires in COVID-19. Data came from immunoSEQ multiplex PCR; TCRdb stores just in-frame clones and leaves some out. The profile shows approximately 530,000 clones, 85% to 90% of them singletons. The specimen sequenced was peripheral blood. These receptors all stem from a woman aged 45-65 years with COVID-19, enrolled during active disease. Each CDR3 is given with its conserved first and last residue.

cdr3_length v_call cdr3_aa
14 TRBV5-1 CASSLEGRGGGYTF
12 TRBV30 CAWGVRNEKLFF
17 TRBV24-1 CATSDPPGRDGSQPQHF
14 TRBV7-2 CASSLAPQGSPLHF
14 TRBV7-2 CASSFGYSTDTQYF
14 TRBV7-2 CASRREGARDEQYF
15 TRBV6-5 CASSRPGLSSYEQYF
15 TRBV7-8 CASSFGRGQDTEAFF
12 TRBV30 CAFLSSYNEQFF
12 TRBV13 CASSLGRNGAFF
15 TRBV6-5 CASRPTGGVGNTIYF
16 TRBV2 CASSALTGSFDNEQFF
13 TRBV11-2 CASSLGQNEKLFF
14 TRBV11-2 CASSSLDRGYGYTF
14 TRBV15 CATSPGGTGDEQYF
16 TRBV30 CAWSVGAPRSGNTIYF
16 TRBV10-1 CASSDQRPAKTDEQFF
13 TRBV5-4 CASSWDSSSEQFF
16 TRBV5-6 CASSGGPPGHNSPLHF
15 TRBV6-5 CASLVTRTGNYGYTF
19 TRBV3-1/TRBV3-2 CASSQGIVGGLAFGNEQFF
12 TRBV24-1 CATSDFKGEAFF
15 TRBV27 CASSRRGRTQDGYTF
13 TRBV12-3/TRBV12-4 CASRRQGASGYTF
14 TRBV29-1 CSGSGGADLYGGTF
11 TRBV20-1 CSAWDFADLHF
14 TRBV27 CASSSQGAAQPQHF